This T cell receptor (beta chain) was documented in a study of blood T cells in healthy people across ages. This clonotype was recorded at least ten times. PCR was performed a second time for about 7 to 12 cycles using a sample-barcoded 5' primer and a J-beta primer mix. TCRdb re-derived calls from the 5' RACE reads in MiXCR, one entry per CDR3 protein. The sample holds 1.5 million to 2 million distinct CDR3 sequences, 28% seen once. Germline-derived CDR1 and CDR2 are SQVTM and ANQGSEA. This CDR3 region has 11 residues. V was pared by 7 bases and J by 12 bases, with 11 bases of the junction left unmatched.

The chain uses TRBV29-1 and TRBJ2-5, with TRBD1 identical over 7 bases. The receptor was isolated from a woman in her 30s in good health. Sequencing was done on a sample of blood. The CDR3 loop is CSASIGQAKYF. DNA of the CDR3: TGCAGCGCCTCGATCGGACAGGCAAAGTACTTC.